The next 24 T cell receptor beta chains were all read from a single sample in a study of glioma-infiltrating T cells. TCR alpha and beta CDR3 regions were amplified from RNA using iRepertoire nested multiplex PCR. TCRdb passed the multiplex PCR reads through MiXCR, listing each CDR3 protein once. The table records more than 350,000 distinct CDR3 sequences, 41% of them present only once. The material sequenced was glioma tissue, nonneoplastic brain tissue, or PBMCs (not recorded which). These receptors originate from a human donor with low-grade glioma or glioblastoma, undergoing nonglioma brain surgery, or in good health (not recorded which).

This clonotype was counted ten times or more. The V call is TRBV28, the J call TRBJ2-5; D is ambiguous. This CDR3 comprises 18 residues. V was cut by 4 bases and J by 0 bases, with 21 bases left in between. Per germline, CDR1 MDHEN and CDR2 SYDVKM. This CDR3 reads CASSSVYDPLLYQETQYF. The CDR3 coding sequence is TGTGCCAGCAGTTCCGTTTACGACCCTCTATTGTACCAAGAGACCCAGTACTTC.

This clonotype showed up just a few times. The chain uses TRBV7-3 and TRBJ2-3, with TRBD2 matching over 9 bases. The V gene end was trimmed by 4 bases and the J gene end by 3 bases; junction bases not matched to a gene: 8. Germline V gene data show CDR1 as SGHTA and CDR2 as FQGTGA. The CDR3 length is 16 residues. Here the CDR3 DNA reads TGTGCCAGCAGCTCCACGGGAGGACTAGCGACAGATACGCAGTATTTT. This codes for CASSSTGGLATDTQYF.

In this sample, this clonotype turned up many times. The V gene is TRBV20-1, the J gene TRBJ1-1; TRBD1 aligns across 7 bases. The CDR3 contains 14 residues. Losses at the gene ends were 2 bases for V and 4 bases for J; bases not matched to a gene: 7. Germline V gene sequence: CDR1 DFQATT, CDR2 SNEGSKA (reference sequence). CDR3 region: CSARTGARGTEAFF. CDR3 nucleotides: TGCAGTGCTAGAACAGGGGCGAGGGGCACTGAAGCTTTCTTT.

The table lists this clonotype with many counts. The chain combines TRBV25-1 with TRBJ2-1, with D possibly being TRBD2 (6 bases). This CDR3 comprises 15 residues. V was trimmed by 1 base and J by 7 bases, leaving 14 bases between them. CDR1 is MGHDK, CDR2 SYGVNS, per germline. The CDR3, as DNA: TGTGCCAGCAGTGAATTCGGAACTAGCAGGAATGAGCAGTTCTTC. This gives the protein CASSEFGTSRNEQFF.

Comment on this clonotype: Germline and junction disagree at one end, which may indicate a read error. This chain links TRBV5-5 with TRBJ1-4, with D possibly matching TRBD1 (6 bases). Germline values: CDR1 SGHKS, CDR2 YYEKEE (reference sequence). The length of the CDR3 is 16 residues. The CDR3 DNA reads TGCGCCAGCAGCTCTCAGACAGGTGCAACTAATGAAAAACTGTTTTTT. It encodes CASSSQTGATNEKLFF.

CDR3 protein: CSVEGGYRETQYF. The DNA of the CDR3 is TGCAGCGTTGAGGGAGGGTATCGGGAGACCCAGTACTTC. This chain uses TRBV29-1 with TRBJ2-5, with 7 bases matching TRBD2. Germline trimming cut 3 bases from V and 5 bases from J; bases unmatched to any gene: 6. Germline CDR1 is SQVTM and CDR2 is ANQGSEA. There are 13 residues in the CDR3.

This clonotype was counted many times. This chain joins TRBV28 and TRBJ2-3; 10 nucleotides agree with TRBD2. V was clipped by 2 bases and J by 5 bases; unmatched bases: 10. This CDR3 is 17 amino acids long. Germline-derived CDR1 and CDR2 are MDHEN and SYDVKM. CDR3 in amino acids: CASSLLGTSEEEDTQYF. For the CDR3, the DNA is TGTGCCAGCAGTTTACTCGGGACTAGCGAGGAGGAAGATACGCAGTATTTT.

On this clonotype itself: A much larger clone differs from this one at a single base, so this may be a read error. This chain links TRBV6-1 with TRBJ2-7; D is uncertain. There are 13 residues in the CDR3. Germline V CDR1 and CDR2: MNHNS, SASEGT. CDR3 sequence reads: CASSEAGSYGQYF. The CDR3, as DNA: TGTGCCAGCAGTGAAGCGGGATCCTACGGGCAGTACTTC.

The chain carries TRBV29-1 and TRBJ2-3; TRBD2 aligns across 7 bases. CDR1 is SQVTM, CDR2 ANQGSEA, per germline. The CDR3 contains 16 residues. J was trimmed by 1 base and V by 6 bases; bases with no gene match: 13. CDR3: CSVGRTSASGTDTQYF. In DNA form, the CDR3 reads TGCAGCGTCGGCCGTACTAGCGCCTCGGGCACAGATACGCAGTATTTT.

The CDR3 sequence is CALSGGLGRDTQYF. Written as DNA, the CDR3 is TGTGCCCTCTCCGGGGGCTTGGGGCGAGATACGCAGTATTTT. V and J are TRBV2 and TRBJ2-3; D may be TRBD1 or TRBD2 (6 bases each). Trimming left V 11 bases short and J 5 bases short, with 20 bases between. The CDR3 contains 14 residues. Per the germline V gene, CDR1 is SNHLY and CDR2 is FYNNEI.

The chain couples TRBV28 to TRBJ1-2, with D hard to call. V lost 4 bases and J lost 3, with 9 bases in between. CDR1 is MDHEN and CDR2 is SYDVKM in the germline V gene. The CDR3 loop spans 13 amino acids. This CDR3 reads CASSSNPYYGYTF. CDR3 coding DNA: TGTGCCAGCAGTTCGAACCCGTACTATGGCTACACCTTC.

In nucleotides, the CDR3 is TGTGCCAGCAGCCAACCCAACACCGGGGAGCTGTTTTTT. Translating it yields CASSQPNTGELFF. This rearrangement joins TRBV4-2 to TRBJ2-2; no definite D call. This CDR3 comprises 13 residues. The germline gives CDR1 LGHNA, CDR2 YNFKEQ. V was clipped by 2 bases and J by 2 bases, with 3 bases between them.

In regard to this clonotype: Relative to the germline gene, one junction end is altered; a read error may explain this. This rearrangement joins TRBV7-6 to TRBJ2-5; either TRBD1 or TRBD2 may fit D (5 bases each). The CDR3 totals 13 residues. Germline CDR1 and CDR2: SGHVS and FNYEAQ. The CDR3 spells CASSLGEWQTQYF. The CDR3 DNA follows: TGTGCTAGCAGCTTAGGGGAGTGGCAGACCCAGTACTTC.

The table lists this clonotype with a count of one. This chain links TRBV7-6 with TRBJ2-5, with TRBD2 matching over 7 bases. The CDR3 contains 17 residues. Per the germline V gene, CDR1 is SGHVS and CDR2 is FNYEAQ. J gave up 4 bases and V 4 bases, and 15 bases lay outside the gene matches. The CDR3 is CASSSRPLASGGETQYF. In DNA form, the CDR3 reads TGTGCCAGCAGCTCAAGGCCCTTGGCTAGCGGAGGAGAGACCCAGTACTTC.

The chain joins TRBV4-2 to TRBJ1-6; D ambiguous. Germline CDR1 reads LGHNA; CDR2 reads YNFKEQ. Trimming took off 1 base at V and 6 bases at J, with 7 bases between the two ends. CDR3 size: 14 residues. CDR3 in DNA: TGTGCCAGCAGCCAAGGACGGATTAATTCACCCCTCCACTTT. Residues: CASSQGRINSPLHF.

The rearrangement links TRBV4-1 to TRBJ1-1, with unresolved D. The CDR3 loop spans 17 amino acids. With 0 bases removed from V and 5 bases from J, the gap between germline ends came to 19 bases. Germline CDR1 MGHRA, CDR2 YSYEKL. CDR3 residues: CASSQELAASVTTEAFF. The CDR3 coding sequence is TGCGCCAGCAGCCAAGAGTTGGCGGCCTCTGTGACGACTGAAGCTTTCTTT.

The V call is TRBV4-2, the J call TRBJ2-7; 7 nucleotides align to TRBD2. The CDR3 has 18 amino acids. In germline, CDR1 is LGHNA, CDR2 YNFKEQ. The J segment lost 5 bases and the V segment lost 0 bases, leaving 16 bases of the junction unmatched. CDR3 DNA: TGTGCCAGCAGCCAAGAACTCCTGCAAAGGGAGGGCCTAGACGAGCAGTACTTC. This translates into CASSQELLQREGLDEQYF.

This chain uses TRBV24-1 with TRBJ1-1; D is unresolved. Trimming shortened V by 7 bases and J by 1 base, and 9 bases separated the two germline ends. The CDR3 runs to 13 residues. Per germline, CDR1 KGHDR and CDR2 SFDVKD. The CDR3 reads CATREGSNTEAFF. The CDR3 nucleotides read TGTGCCACCAGGGAGGGTTCGAACACTGAAGCTTTCTTT.

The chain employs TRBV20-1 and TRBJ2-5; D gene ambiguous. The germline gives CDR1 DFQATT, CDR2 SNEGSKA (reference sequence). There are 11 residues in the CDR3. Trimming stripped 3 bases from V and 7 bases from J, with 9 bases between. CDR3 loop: CSARVVGTQYF. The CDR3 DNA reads TGCAGTGCTAGGGTGGTCGGGACCCAGTACTTC.

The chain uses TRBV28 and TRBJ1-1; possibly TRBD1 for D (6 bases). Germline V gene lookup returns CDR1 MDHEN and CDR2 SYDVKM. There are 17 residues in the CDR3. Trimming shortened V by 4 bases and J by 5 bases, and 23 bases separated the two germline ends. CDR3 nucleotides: TGTGCCAGCAGTTCATGGGCCGGGGGCAGGTATGCTACTGAAGCTTTCTTT. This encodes CASSSWAGGRYATEAFF.

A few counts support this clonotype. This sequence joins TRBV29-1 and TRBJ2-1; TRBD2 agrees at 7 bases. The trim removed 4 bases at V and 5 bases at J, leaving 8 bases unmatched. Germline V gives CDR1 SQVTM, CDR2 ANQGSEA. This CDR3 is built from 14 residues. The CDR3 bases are TGCAGCGTTGTAAGGCGGGGGTCCCACAATGAGCAGTTCTTC. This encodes CSVVRRGSHNEQFF.

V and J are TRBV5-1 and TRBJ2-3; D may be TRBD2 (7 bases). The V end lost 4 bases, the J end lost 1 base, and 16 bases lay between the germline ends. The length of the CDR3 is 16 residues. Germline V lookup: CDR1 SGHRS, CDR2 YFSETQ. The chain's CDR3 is CASSLGGGDRTDTQYF. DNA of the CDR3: TGCGCCAGCAGCCTTGGAGGGGGGGATCGCACAGATACGCAGTATTTT. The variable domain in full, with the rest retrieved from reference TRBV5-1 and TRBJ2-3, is KAGVTQTPRYLIKTRGQQVTLSCSPISGHRSVSWYQQTPGQGLQFLFEYFSETQRNKGNFPGRFSGRQFSNSRSEMNVSTLELGDSALYLCASSLGGGDRTDTQYFGPGTRLTVL.

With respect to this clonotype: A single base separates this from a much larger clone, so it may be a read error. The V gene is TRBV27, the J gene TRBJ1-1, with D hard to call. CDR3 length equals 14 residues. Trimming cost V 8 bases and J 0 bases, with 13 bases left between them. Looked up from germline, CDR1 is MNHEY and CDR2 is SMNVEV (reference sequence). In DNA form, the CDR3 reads TGTGCCAGCCGCTACTGGATAATGAACACTGAAGCTTTCTTT. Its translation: CASRYWIMNTEAFF.

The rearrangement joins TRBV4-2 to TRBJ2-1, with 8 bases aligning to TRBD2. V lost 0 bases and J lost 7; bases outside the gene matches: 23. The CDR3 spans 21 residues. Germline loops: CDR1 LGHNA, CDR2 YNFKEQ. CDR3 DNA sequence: TGTGCCAGCAGCCAAGATTGGATAGCGGGATATTTAGCCGCCGGGAGGAATGAGCAGTTCTTC. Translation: CASSQDWIAGYLAAGRNEQFF.